Presented here are 3 T cell receptor beta chains from one specimen sequenced in a study of T cell repertoires in cytomegalovirus infection. Via MiXCR, TCRdb re-called the reads, giving one row per CDR3 protein. The sample includes roughly 200,000 distinct CDR3 sequences, 17% of them seen just once. Material for sequencing was CD8+ T cells from PBMCs. These TCRs come from a human donor in good health (CMV status not recorded). Some clones in this sample may be carry-over from other donors' samples.

This clonotype was observed at least ten times. As DNA, the CDR3 is TGTGCCAGCTGCCGAGCAGGCGAGCACTATGGCTACACCTTC. The encoded protein is CASCRAGEHYGYTF. The V call is TRBV7-9, the J call TRBJ1-2; no clear D gene. The CDR3 is 14 amino acids. Germline-derived CDR1 and CDR2 are SEHNR and FQNEAQ (reference sequence). Trimming stripped 8 bases from V and 3 bases from J, with 16 bases between. The full variable domain, in which reference TRBV7-9 and TRBJ1-2 provide the parts outside the CDR3, is DTGVSQNPRHKITKRGQNVTFRCDPISEHNRLYWYRQTLGQGPEFLTYFQNEAQLEKSRLLSDRFSAERPKGSFSTLEIQRTEQGDSAMYLCASCRAGEHYGYTFGSGTRLTVV.

The rearrangement links TRBV4-3 to TRBJ2-5; possible D gene TRBD2, 6 bases. The germline CDR1 and CDR2 sequences are LGHNA and YSLEER. V lost 2 bases and J 4 bases, leaving 11 bases between the germline ends. This CDR3 has 14 amino acids. This chain's CDR3 is CASSQISGAETQYF. The DNA for the CDR3 is TGCGCCAGCAGCCAAATTAGCGGAGCAGAGACCCAGTACTTC.

This sequence joins TRBV29-1 and TRBJ2-3, with a weak D call TRBD1 (6 bases). Trimming left V 3 bases short and J 0 bases short, with 13 bases between. This CDR3 is built from 15 residues. Germline lookup yields CDR1 SQVTM and CDR2 ANQGSEA. CDR3 sequence reads: CSVDGLGASTDTQYF. CDR3 in DNA: TGCAGCGTTGATGGGTTGGGGGCTAGCACAGATACGCAGTATTTT.